This is a list of T cell receptor beta chains from one sample in a study of long-term antiretroviral therapy in people with HIV. Only in-frame clones appear in the TCRdb table, and some are missing; sequencing was by immunoSEQ multiplex PCR. Of around 37,000 clones listed, roughly 85% are singletons. Sequencing used unsorted PBMCs, obtained approximately 3.3 years after starting antiretroviral therapy. The receptors were sampled from a man between 18 and 35 years old with HIV. The CDR3 runs from the conserved cysteine through the conserved F or W. D genes are given only for firm matches. Where a row states a size, it is once, few, many or the class of an expanded clone; other rows omit it.

>TRBJ2-7|TRBV15|.|.
TGTGCCACCAGCAGCGGACGGACGGACGAGCAGTACTTC
CATSSGRTDEQYF
>TRBJ2-7|TRBV5-1|TRBD2|.
TGCGCCAGCAGCTCAATTAGCGGGGGGCTCTACGAGCAGTACTTC
CASSSISGGLYEQYF
>TRBJ1-2|TRBV28|TRBD1|once
TGTGCCAGCAGTTTTTACGGGACAGGGCCTAACTATGGCTACACCTTC
CASSFYGTGPNYGYTF
>TRBJ1-1|TRBV18|TRBD1|.
TGTGCCAGCTCACCGGCAGGGGGGACTGAAGCTTTCTTT
CASSPAGGTEAFF
>TRBJ2-7|TRBV6-1|.|.
TGTGCCAGCAGCCCGACAGGAGCCTACGAGCAGTACTTC
CASSPTGAYEQYF
>TRBJ1-2|TRBV5-4|TRBD1|.
TGTGCCAGCAGCCCTGGGACAGGGGCGCTCTATGAGGGCTACACCTTC
CASSPGTGALYEGYTF
>TRBJ1-5|TRBV19|.|.
TGTGCCAGTAGTAGGGTCAGGGACTTTCAGCCCCAGCATTTT
CASSRVRDFQPQHF
>TRBJ2-1|TRBV19|TRBD2|.
TGTGCCAGTAGTATAGGAGGGGGGCTAGCGGGAGCCTCCTACAATGAGCAGTTCTTC
CASSIGGGLAGASYNEQFF
>TRBJ2-2|TRBV29-1|.|.
TGCAGCGTCTCCGCAGGGGCCGCCGGGGAGCTGTTTTTT
CSVSAGAAGELFF
>TRBJ2-7|TRBV5-1|.|few
TGCGCCAGCAGCATGGGGGGGGCCAATCAGTACGAGCAGTACTTC
CASSMGGANQYEQYF
>TRBJ2-1|TRBV7-3|TRBD1|.
TGTGCCAGCAGCTCCGCCGGGACAGGTTACAATGAGCAGTTCTTC
CASSSAGTGYNEQFF
>TRBJ2-3|TRBV5-1|TRBD2|.
TGCGCCAGCAGACGACTAGCGGGGGCCTTCGGCACAGATACGCAGTATTTT
CASRRLAGAFGTDTQYF
>TRBJ1-1|TRBV19|TRBD1|.
TGTGCCAGTAGTCCTTACCGGGACAGGGCCGAAGCTTTCTTT
CASSPYRDRAEAFF
>TRBJ2-1|TRBV15|.|.
TGTGTAACTAGGGGGAGCTCCTACAATGAGCAGTTCTTC
CVTRGSSYNEQFF
>TRBJ1-1|TRBV11-2|.|.
TGTGCCAGCAGCCCCTTTCTGGGGAACACTGAAGCTTTCTTT
CASSPFLGNTEAFF
>TRBJ2-1|TRBV4-3|TRBD2|.
TGCGCCAGCAGCCCCCGGGCGGGGGATGAGCAGTTCTTC
CASSPRAGDEQFF
>TRBJ1-1|TRBV25-1|.|.
TGTGCCAGCAGTCTAATGACGAACACTGAAGCTTTCTTT
CASSLMTNTEAFF
>TRBJ2-7|TRBV9|.|.
TGTGCCAGCAGCGTATTTGCGGAACCCTACGAGCAGTACTTC
CASSVFAEPYEQYF
>TRBJ1-6|TRBV6-1|.|once
TGTGCCAGCAGTGAACAGGCCCAGCCGACAAATTCACCCCTCCACTTT
CASSEQAQPTNSPLHF
>TRBJ1-1|TRBV18|TRBD1|.
TGTGCCAGCTCAGGACAGGGGGCCAGTGACACTGAAGCTTTCTTT
CASSGQGASDTEAFF
>TRBJ2-5|TRBV11-2|TRBD2|.
TGTGCCAGCAGCTTCCTAGCGGTCTCACAAGAGACCCAGTACTTC
CASSFLAVSQETQYF
>TRBJ1-1|TRBV2|TRBD1|.
TGTGCCAGCAGTGGAGACAGGGTAGGGACTGAAGCTTTCTTT
CASSGDRVGTEAFF
>TRBJ2-7|TRBV9|TRBD1|.
TGTGCCAGCAGCGCCGGGACAGGCCCCTACGAGCAGTACTTC
CASSAGTGPYEQYF
>TRBJ1-2|TRBV5-1|TRBD1|.
TGCGCCAGCAGCTCGACAGGGTTCGTCGACTATGGCTACACCTTC
CASSSTGFVDYGYTF
>TRBJ2-7|TRBV7-9|TRBD2|.
TGTGCCAGCAGCTTACCGAGCGGGACTGCCTACGAGCAGTACTTC
CASSLPSGTAYEQYF